The present TCR beta chain was sequenced within a study of shared clonotypes between healthy human individuals. TCRdb's table, derived via immunoSEQ multiplex PCR, lists solely in-frame clones and lacks some. The repertoire holds around 700,000 clones, roughly 70% seen once, with 1.8% in the top ten. The CDR3 totals 14 residues. Trimming removed 8 bases from V and 5 bases from J; junction bases left unmatched: 8. Germline CDR1 and CDR2: MDHEN and SYDVKM. This clone was detected only a few times. The chain combines TRBV28 with TRBJ1-4; 7 nucleotides match TRBD1. This receptor was obtained from a woman aged 30 to 39 in good health. The sequencing input was memory CD4+ T cells sorted from blood. The subset was: CD45RA-negative fraction. CDR3 in DNA: TGTGCCAGCCAGGGGGGGGGATTCAATGAAAAACTGTTTTTT. This gives the protein CASQGGGFNEKLFF.